This is a list of T cell receptor beta chains from one sample in a study of blood T cell repertoires in COVID-19. Libraries were prepared by immunoSEQ multiplex PCR; TCRdb keeps only in-frame clonotypes and omits some of them. The sample has under 170,000 clones; roughly nine tenths are singletons. Material for sequencing was peripheral blood. Receptors were obtained from a woman aged 55 to 70 with active or convalescent COVID-19. CDR3s include the opening cysteine and the closing phenylalanine or tryptophan. Each record gives: clone size, CDR3 length, V gene, D gene, J gene, CDR3 protein, CDR3 DNA. A D gene is named only where the DNA matches it firmly. Part of the rows lack a size; the others show once, few, many or a class for expanded clones.

once	15	TRBV2	-	TRBJ2-2	CASSSGPTPTGELFF	TGTGCCAGCAGTTCGGGTCCGACCCCAACCGGGGAGCTGTTTTTT
-	14	TRBV7-2	-	TRBJ1-5	CASSPGTLNQPQHF	TGTGCCAGCAGCCCCGGGACACTCAATCAGCCCCAGCATTTT
once	13	TRBV2	-	TRBJ1-4	CASSLDRPEKLFF	TGTGCCAGCAGCCTCGACAGGCCTGAAAAACTGTTTTTT
-	11	TRBV30	-	TRBJ2-7	CAWSGGYEQYF	TGTGCCTGGAGTGGAGGATACGAGCAGTACTTC
-	13	TRBV27	-	TRBJ1-5	CASSATVLQPQHF	TGTGCCAGCAGTGCGACAGTTCTTCAGCCCCAGCATTTT
once	14	TRBV5-1	-	TRBJ2-5	CASSSQGGKETQYF	TGCGCCAGCAGCTCGCAAGGGGGAAAAGAGACCCAGTACTTC
-	16	TRBV7-8	-	TRBJ2-7	CASISGPWGLSYEQYF	TGTGCCAGCATTTCAGGCCCATGGGGGCTCTCCTACGAGCAGTACTTC
-	15	TRBV7-9	TRBD1	TRBJ1-2	CASSPTGGENYGYTF	TGTGCCAGCAGCCCAACAGGGGGCGAAAACTATGGCTACACCTTC
-	14	TRBV2	-	TRBJ2-3	CASRRWYSTDTQYF	TGTGCCAGCAGGCGGTGGTATAGCACAGATACGCAGTATTTT
-	15	TRBV19	TRBD2	TRBJ2-1	CASSSSGGGGNEQFF	TGTGCCAGTAGTTCTAGCGGGGGGGGAGGGAATGAGCAGTTCTTC
-	15	TRBV7-3	-	TRBJ2-7	CASSRYGTLSYEQYF	TGTGCCAGCAGCCGTTACGGGACACTCTCCTACGAGCAGTACTTC
-	16	TRBV6-5	TRBD2	TRBJ2-5	CASSLLAGGPVETQYF	TGTGCCAGCAGTTTATTAGCGGGGGGGCCGGTGGAGACCCAGTACTTC
-	14	TRBV7-2	-	TRBJ1-4	CASSLGTINEKLFF	TGTGCCAGCAGCCTAGGGACTATTAATGAAAAACTGTTTTTT
-	15	TRBV18	-	TRBJ1-1	CASSPTGTTNTEAFF	TGTGCCAGCTCCCCAACCGGGACAACGAACACTGAAGCTTTCTTT
-	13	TRBV12-3/TRBV12-4	TRBD2	TRBJ2-3	CASKPGLADTQYF	TGTGCCAGCAAACCGGGACTAGCGGATACGCAGTATTTT
once	14	TRBV30	-	TRBJ1-2	CAWSVQVGNYGYTF	TGTGCCTGGAGTGTGCAGGTCGGCAACTATGGCTACACCTTC
-	16	TRBV2	TRBD1	TRBJ1-3	CASSGTGLYSGNTIYF	TGTGCCAGCAGCGGGACAGGGCTATACTCTGGAAACACCATATATTTT
-	13	TRBV7-9	TRBD1	TRBJ1-1	CASSIQGGTEAFF	TGTGCCAGCAGCATACAGGGGGGCACTGAAGCTTTCTTT
few	15	TRBV28	TRBD1	TRBJ1-2	CASSLADRGNYGYTF	TGTGCCAGCAGTTTAGCGGACAGGGGGAACTATGGCTACACCTTC
once	16	TRBV14	-	TRBJ2-3	CASSSDGSDGADTQYF	TGTGCCAGCAGCTCAGACGGAAGCGACGGCGCAGATACGCAGTATTTT
once	15	TRBV5-6	-	TRBJ1-6	CASSLSGKLDSPLHF	TGTGCCAGCAGCTTGTCGGGCAAACTAGATTCACCCCTCCACTTT
-	14	TRBV5-1	TRBD1	TRBJ1-1	CASSPGQVNTEAFF	TGCGCCAGCAGCCCAGGACAGGTGAACACTGAAGCTTTCTTT
-	14	TRBV10-2	-	TRBJ1-5	CASSDVQGSQPQHF	TGCGCCAGCAGTGATGTCCAGGGGAGTCAGCCCCAGCATTTT
-	20	TRBV5-1	-	TRBJ2-5	CASSLPAIPTSAGGYLTQYF	TGCGCCAGCAGCTTGCCGGCTATCCCTACGTCGGCCGGGGGATATTTAACCCAGTACTTC
-	12	TRBV7-9	-	TRBJ2-2	CASSYITGELFF	TGTGCCAGCAGTTATATCACCGGGGAGCTGTTTTTT
-	17	TRBV7-9	TRBD1	TRBJ2-1	CASSLVGRQGLYNEQFF	TGTGCCAGCAGCTTAGTGGGTCGACAGGGCCTCTACAATGAGCAGTTCTTC
-	14	TRBV3-1/TRBV3-2	-	TRBJ2-5	CASSQDTTQETQYF	TGTGCCAGCAGCCAAGATACTACCCAAGAGACCCAGTACTTC
-	13	TRBV27	-	TRBJ1-2	CASSLGRGSGYTF	TGTGCCAGCAGCCTAGGTCGTGGTTCTGGCTACACCTTC